This passage covers 22 T cell receptor beta chains from one sample sequenced in a study of blood T cell repertoires in COVID-19 (dated by TCRdb to between 2020 and 2021). The library relied on the immunoSEQ multiplex PCR assay. The table comes from immuneACCESS by way of TCRdb, which keeps in-frame sequences with V and J called. Part of the clones is missing from these tables; in studies checked, under half for an unresolved V gene and the rest for unknown reasons. The sample records 150,000 to 200,000 clones, around 84% of which are singletons. The leading ten clones occupy approximately 15% of the sample. Specimen: peripheral blood. These receptor sequences come from a woman aged 70-85 years with COVID-19, enrolled during active disease.

V and J are TRBV3-1 (or the pseudogene TRBV3-2) and TRBJ2-7; D is possibly TRBD1 (6 bases). Germline values: CDR1 LGHDT, CDR2 YNNKEL (reference sequence). The CDR3 spans 16 residues. Trimming took off 1 base at V and 3 bases at J, with 16 bases between the two ends. CDR3 residues: CASSQGKGDTVYEQYV. The CDR3, as DNA: TGTGCCAGCAGCCAAGGGAAGGGGGACACAGTCTACGAGCAGTACGTC.

The gene calls are TRBV19 and TRBJ2-3; tentative D call: TRBD2 (6 bases). There are 14 residues in the CDR3. Trimming left V 7 bases short and J 3 bases short, with 14 bases between. Looked up from germline, CDR1 is LNHDA and CDR2 is SQIVND (reference sequence). The DNA for the CDR3 is TGTGCCAGTAAGTTCCCAGGAGGGACAGATACGCAGTATTTT. It specifies CASKFPGGTDTQYF.

V gene TRBV6-6 combines with J gene TRBJ1-2; D not resolved. Germline assignment: CDR1 MNHNY and CDR2 SVGAGI (reference sequence). V shed 2 bases and J shed 6 bases, with 10 bases lying between them. The CDR3 runs 13 residues. The CDR3 is CASSYPPRDGYTF. The CDR3 nucleotides read TGTGCCAGCAGTTACCCCCCCCGGGATGGCTACACCTTC.

This chain joins TRBV14 and TRBJ2-3, with 10 bases lining up with TRBD2. V lost 4 bases to trimming and J lost 4 bases; unmatched junction nucleotides: 11. This CDR3 is 17 amino acids long. The germline CDR1 and CDR2 sequences are SGHDN and FVKESK. The DNA of the CDR3 is TGTGCCAGCAGCCCCATGGGACTAGCGTACCGTGCAGATACGCAGTATTTT. This codes for CASSPMGLAYRADTQYF.

The J gene is TRBJ1-2, the V gene TRBV27; a possible D gene is TRBD1 (6 bases). This CDR3 is built from 12 residues. With 8 bases removed from V and 4 bases from J, the gap between germline ends came to 11 bases. The germline gives CDR1 MNHEY, CDR2 SMNVEV (reference sequence). The CDR3 nucleotides read TGTGCCAGCTCCGGCAGGGGCTATGGCTACACCTTC. Translated: CASSGRGYGYTF.

The V gene is TRBV4-1, the J gene TRBJ1-1; TRBD1 might be the D (6 bases). Trimming removed 3 bases from V and 0 bases from J, with 14 bases in between. The germline V gene has CDR1 MGHRA and CDR2 YSYEKL. The CDR3 is made up of 16 amino acids. The CDR3 nucleotides are TGCGCCAGCAGCCACCTTCGGACAGTGATGAACACTGAAGCTTTCTTT. Translation gives CASSHLRTVMNTEAFF.

The chain carries TRBV2 and TRBJ1-1; no clear D. V shed 3 bases and J shed 2 bases, with 7 bases lying between them. Germline CDR1 and CDR2: SNHLY and FYNNEI. The CDR3 covers 13 residues. The DNA for the CDR3 is TGTGCCAGCAGTGAGAGAGAAAACACTGAAGCTTTCTTT. It encodes CASSERENTEAFF.

J is TRBJ1-4 and V is TRBV19; D not certain. Germline values: CDR1 LNHDA, CDR2 SQIVND (reference sequence). The CDR3 consists of 14 residues. V lost 6 bases and J lost 0, with 8 bases in between. Here the CDR3 DNA reads TGTGCCAGTAGACGGGGAGCAACTAATGAAAAACTGTTTTTT. This gives the protein CASRRGATNEKLFF.

The chain is built from TRBV5-6 and TRBJ2-7; perhaps TRBD1 as D (5 bases). Trimming pared 2 bases from V and 6 bases from J, leaving 12 bases between. Germline loops: CDR1 SGHDT, CDR2 YYEEEE. The CDR3 is 13 residues long. Here the CDR3 reads CASSFRQSAEQYV. The CDR3 region has the DNA TGTGCCAGCAGCTTCAGACAGTCAGCCGAGCAGTACGTC.

V and J are TRBV2 and TRBJ2-4; the match to TRBD2 covers 12 bases. CDR3 length: 14 amino acids. The V segment lost 6 bases and the J segment 6 bases; nucleotides outside the gene matches: 3. Germline V gene data show CDR1 as SNHLY and CDR2 as FYNNEI. CDR3 protein: CASSQTSGRNIQYF. The CDR3 coding sequence is TGTGCCAGCAGCCAGACTAGCGGGAGAAACATTCAGTACTTC.

The gene calls are TRBV4-2 and TRBJ1-4; D is uncertain. The V and J ends lost 0 bases and 8 bases respectively, with 13 bases between them. The CDR3 has 15 residues. Germline V gene data show CDR1 as LGHNA and CDR2 as YNFKEQ. CDR3 amino acids: CASSQDLRGGEKLFF. Written as DNA, the CDR3 is TGTGCCAGCAGCCAAGATCTCCGGGGAGGGGAAAAACTGTTTTTT.

This CDR3 is CASSAGRPHF. In DNA form, the CDR3 reads TGTGCCAGCAGTGCAGGAAGGCCCCACTTT. The chain links TRBV6-6 to TRBJ1-6; D gene unclear. Looked up from germline, CDR1 is MNHNY and CDR2 is SVGAGI (reference sequence). The CDR3 contains 10 residues. V lost 5 bases, J lost 18 bases, and 11 bases lay in between.

The chain links TRBV6-6 to TRBJ2-7; D is uncertain. V lost 5 bases and J 4 bases, leaving 9 bases between the germline ends. CDR1 and CDR2 (germline): MNHNY, SVGAGI (reference sequence). CDR3 length: 12 amino acids. CDR3 residues: CASSLSSYEQYF. CDR3 bases: TGTGCCAGCAGTCTCTCTTCGTACGAGCAGTACTTC.

This clone was seen once. This rearrangement joins TRBV19 to TRBJ1-2; a possible D gene is TRBD1 (6 bases). Trimming pared 7 bases from V and 4 bases from J, leaving 13 bases between. The germline V gene encodes CDR1 LNHDA and CDR2 SQIVND (reference sequence). This CDR3 is built from 13 residues. The CDR3 loop reads CASTGAQAYGYTF. The DNA for the CDR3 is TGTGCCAGTACAGGGGCTCAGGCCTATGGCTACACCTTC.

The chain combines TRBV27 with TRBJ1-1, with unresolved D. V gave up 6 bases and J gave up 4 bases, with 15 bases separating them. The CDR3 totals 14 residues. From germline, CDR1 is MNHEY and CDR2 SMNVEV (reference sequence). The CDR3 reads CASSPPGGSTEAFF. The CDR3 DNA sequence: TGTGCCAGCAGCCCGCCCGGCGGGAGCACTGAAGCTTTCTTT.

The chain is built from TRBV6-5 and TRBJ2-1, with TRBD1 matching 7 bases. This CDR3 region has 11 residues. Germline V CDR1 and CDR2: MNHEY, SVGAGI. V was pared by 6 bases and J by 15 bases, with 8 bases of the junction left unmatched. CDR3 in amino acids: CASSQGVVWFF. The DNA for the CDR3 is TGTGCCAGCAGCCAGGGGGTGGTGTGGTTCTTC.

The V and J genes are TRBV10-3 and TRBJ2-1; TRBD1 agrees at 12 bases. J was trimmed by 7 bases and V by 4 bases; bases with no gene match: 5. This CDR3 is built from 15 residues. Germline V gene data show CDR1 as ENHRY and CDR2 as SYGVKD. The CDR3 loop reads CAISGGTGGPNEQFF. In DNA form, the CDR3 reads TGTGCCATCAGTGGGGGGACAGGGGGCCCGAATGAGCAGTTCTTC.

This clone was detected once. Other nucleotide sequences in the sample specify the same CDR3. The chain has TRBV5-1 and TRBJ2-5; D is unclear. Trimming pared 4 bases from V and 2 bases from J, leaving 6 bases between. This CDR3 has 12 residues. Germline V gene data show CDR1 as SGHRS and CDR2 as YFSETQ. For the CDR3, the DNA is TGCGCCAGCAGCCTGTCTCAAGAGACCCAGTACTTC. Its protein is CASSLSQETQYF.

J is TRBJ1-3 and V is TRBV9; 10 bases map to TRBD1. Looked up from germline, CDR1 is SGDLS and CDR2 is YYNGEE. The CDR3 runs to 14 residues. Germline trimming cut 3 bases from V and 4 bases from J; bases unmatched to any gene: 1. CDR3 residues: CASSADRGGNTIYF. DNA of the CDR3: TGTGCCAGCAGCGCGGACAGGGGGGGAAACACCATATATTTT.

V is TRBV7-9 and J is TRBJ2-3; 8 nucleotides match TRBD2. The CDR3 covers 16 residues. V lost 4 bases and J lost 0; bases outside the gene matches: 6. Looked up from germline, CDR1 is SEHNR and CDR2 is FQNEAQ (reference sequence). The CDR3 spells CASSYLTSGSTDTQYF. CDR3 in DNA: TGTGCCAGCAGCTATCTCACTAGCGGCAGCACAGATACGCAGTATTTT.

The chain combines TRBV6-1 with TRBJ2-7; 9 bases agree with TRBD2. The ends lost 1 base at V and 2 bases at J; junction bases unmatched: 12. CDR1 MNHNS and CDR2 SASEGT come from the germline V gene. The CDR3 totals 18 residues. The CDR3 DNA sequence: TGTGCCAGCAGTGAAGTGGATGGGCTAGCGGGGAGAGCCTACGAGCAGTACTTC. The encoded protein is CASSEVDGLAGRAYEQYF.

The rearrangement joins TRBV6-5 to TRBJ1-1, with D perhaps matching TRBD1 (6 bases). This CDR3 region has 14 residues. CDR1 is MNHEY, CDR2 SVGAGI, per germline. Between the trimmed V and J ends, which lost 7 bases and 0 bases, there was a span of 12 bases. This CDR3 is CASKPGHLNTEAFF. The CDR3, as DNA: TGTGCCAGCAAGCCGGGACACCTGAACACTGAAGCTTTCTTT.